A selection of T cell receptor beta chains follows, all from one sample in a study of beta chain features in type 1 diabetes. Clones were read by immunoSEQ multiplex PCR, and TCRdb kept only the in-frame ones, dropping some. The table shows approximately 250,000 clones, with around 22% occurring only once. Sequencing was done on a sample of naive CD4+ T cells from blood. Source of these receptors: a woman aged 25 to 39 with type 1 diabetes. CDR3s leave out the opening cysteine and the closing phenylalanine or tryptophan.

>TRBV6-6|TRBJ2-3
ASSYSQKDTQY
>TRBV29-1|TRBJ2-3
SVVRREKDTQY
>TRBV30|TRBJ1-3
AWSDPGAGTSGNTIY
>TRBV4-1|TRBJ2-6
ASSQEGRLT
>TRBV18|TRBJ2-5
ASSPLEETQY
>TRBV29-1|TRBJ1-5
SPPTQGQSNQPQH
>TRBV7-9|TRBJ2-7
ASSATGGEDEQY
>TRBV2|TRBJ1-1
ASSQPGAGTEAF
>TRBV7-3|TRBJ2-5
ASSPGQLETQY
>TRBV5-1|TRBJ2-5
ASSPRGETQY
>TRBV29-1|TRBJ2-4
SVEDLLEAKNIQY
>TRBV5-4|TRBJ1-1
ASSLAGGIEAF
>TRBV7-2|TRBJ2-1
ASSFGIAQF
>TRBV29-1|TRBJ2-3
SVTGASTDTQY
>TRBV11-3|TRBJ2-1
ASSSPGTSGIVSSYNEQF
>TRBV7-9|TRBJ1-1
ASSLEGLGGAF
>TRBV18|TRBJ2-1
ASSQGLAGDNEQF
>TRBV2|TRBJ2-2
ASRLAANTGELF
>TRBV28|TRBJ2-7
ASSLPGQIYEQY
>TRBV4-2|TRBJ2-2
ASSQVLAGVGLNTGELF
>TRBV28|TRBJ2-1
ASSGLARPSEQF
>TRBV4-1|TRBJ1-1
ASSQFNTLNTEAF
>TRBV6-4|TRBJ1-5
ASSDSLLERQPQH
>TRBV30|TRBJ1-1
AWSLSQYNTEAF
>TRBV29-1|TRBJ2-3
SVNRDGNTQY
>TRBV5-1|TRBJ2-5
ASSTYRQGETQY
>TRBV4-1|TRBJ2-7
ASSPLAGSSYEQY
>TRBV18|TRBJ1-2
ASSPRGDGYT
>TRBV28|TRBJ2-7
ASRRTRDEQY
>TRBV7-9|TRBJ2-7
ASSLVIERGVYEQY
>TRBV7-9|TRBJ2-4
ASAKTDFKNIQY
>TRBV16|TRBJ2-3
ASSGYGLGTDTQY
>TRBV28|TRBJ2-5
ASFTQGAEETQY
>TRBV10-3|TRBJ2-7
AISGVHEQY
>TRBV5-1|TRBJ2-7
ASSRDRTYEQY
>TRBV5-1|TRBJ1-5
ASSLAGQLNQPQH
>TRBV5-1|TRBJ1-5
ASSLAGGYQPQH